What follows describes a single T cell receptor beta chain. Germline CDR1 MNHEY, CDR2 SMNVEV (reference sequence). The CDR3 consists of 12 residues. V shed 6 bases and J shed 6 bases, with 12 bases lying between them. These data come from a study of shared clonotypes between healthy human individuals. Genomic DNA per cell subset filled all wells of several immunoSEQ plates. The data were produced by immunoSEQ multiplex PCR, yet TCRdb's version contains in-frame clones alone and is incomplete. The table records over 400,000 clones, about 85% of them present only once. The chain employs TRBV27 and TRBJ2-7; D gene unclear. The receptor was derived from a woman in her thirties or forties in good health. Some clones in this sample may be carry-over from other donors' samples. Sequencing was done on a sample of PBMCs. CDR3 protein: CASSKGLSEQYF. The CDR3 DNA sequence: TGTGCCAGCAGCAAGGGATTGAGCGAGCAGTACTTC.